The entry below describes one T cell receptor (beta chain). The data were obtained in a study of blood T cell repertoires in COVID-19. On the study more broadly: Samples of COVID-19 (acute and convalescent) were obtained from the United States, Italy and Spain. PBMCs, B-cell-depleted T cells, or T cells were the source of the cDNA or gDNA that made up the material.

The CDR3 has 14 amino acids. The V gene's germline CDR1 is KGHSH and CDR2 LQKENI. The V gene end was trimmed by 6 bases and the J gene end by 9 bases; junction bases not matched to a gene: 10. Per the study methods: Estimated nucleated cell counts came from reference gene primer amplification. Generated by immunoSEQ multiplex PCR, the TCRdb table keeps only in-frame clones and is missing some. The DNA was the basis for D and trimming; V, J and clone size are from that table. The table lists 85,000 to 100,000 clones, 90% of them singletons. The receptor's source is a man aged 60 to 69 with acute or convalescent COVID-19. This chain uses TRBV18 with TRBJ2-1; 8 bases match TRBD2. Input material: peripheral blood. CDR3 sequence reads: CASSLSGGQTEQFF. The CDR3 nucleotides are TGTGCCAGCTCCCTGTCGGGGGGGCAGACTGAGCAGTTCTTC.